This T cell receptor (beta chain) was observed in a study of cytomegalovirus exposure and HLA in healthy donors. Germline lookup yields CDR1 MNHEY and CDR2 SMNVEV (reference sequence). Losses at the gene ends were 3 bases for V and 3 bases for J; bases not matched to a gene: 2. The CDR3 extends over 14 amino acids. Whole-study results and caveats: For most TCR sequences rarity was the rule, although some public TCRs occurred in many donors.

This clone has just a few counts. No antigen is known for it. The PCR had 60 Vbeta and 13 Jbeta primers. The assay was immunoSEQ multiplex PCR, and TCRdb's table has in-frame clones only and misses some. The data show fewer than 200,000 clones, with 84% seen just once and under 1.5% held by the top ten. Sequences were obtained from PBMCs. The sequence came from a girl aged 2 to 9 in good health and CMV-seropositive. The chain employs TRBV27 and TRBJ1-1; 9 positions agree with TRBD1. DNA for the CDR3: TGTGCCAGCAGTTTGGACAGGGGTGACACTGAAGCTTTCTTT. Amino acid sequence: CASSLDRGDTEAFF.